This entry is about one TCR beta chain. The antigen is unknown. The sample comes from a study of PD-L1 blockade in urothelial cancer. Study-wide background: Males with urothelial cancer arising in the bladder constituted about 90% of the roughly 30 patients. Analyses were performed on blood at 3 weeks after treatment start (the second dose) and at 6 weeks. Researchers found blood samples held a median of roughly 140,000 T cells.

J lost 11 bases, V lost 5 bases, and 11 bases had no gene match. The germline V gene has CDR1 SGHRS and CDR2 YFSETQ. The CDR3 runs 15 residues. Study-level findings and limits: More expansion of tumor-associated blood clones, seen at 3 weeks, marked durable-benefit patients.

TCRdb keeps only in-frame clones here, not all; method: immunoSEQ multiplex PCR. The sample has about 50,000 clones, about 82% seen once. Described time point: peripheral blood 6 weeks after treatment start. Sequenced material: PBMCs, taken around atezolizumab (anti-PD-L1) treatment. The V call is TRBV5-1, the J call TRBJ2-3; 13 nucleotides match TRBD2. This sequence originates from a man in his sixties or seventies with urothelial cancer. As DNA, the CDR3 is TGCGCCAGCAGGCCGGAACTAGCGGGAGGGTGGGTGCAGTATTTT. This gives the protein CASRPELAGGWVQYF.